Below, 4 T cell receptor beta chains from the same sample are listed, as sequenced in a study of patients and donors after allogeneic stem cell transplantation. TCRdb processed the RT-PCR reads anew with MiXCR; each CDR3 protein has one entry. The sample includes tens of thousands of distinct CDR3 sequences, 5% of them seen just once. The specimen sequenced was blood, either unsorted or a sorted T cell fraction (not recorded which). The source is a human donor who was either an allogeneic HSCT recipient or a stem cell or donor lymphocyte infusion donor (not recorded which). It is not recorded whose cells these are; they may come from a transplant donor.

This clonotype has only a few counts. The rearrangement joins TRBV28 to TRBJ1-1; 8 positions match TRBD1. The ends lost 7 bases at V and 5 bases at J; junction bases unmatched: 12. Germline V CDR1 and CDR2: MDHEN, SYDVKM. The CDR3 sequence is 15 residues long. CDR3 nucleotide sequence: TGTGCCAGCAAACTGCCCCGGGACAGGCTTACTGAAGCTTTCTTT. Translating gives CASKLPRDRLTEAFF.

This clonotype was seen repeatedly, ten times or more. CDR3 protein: CASSSDRTSNVLTF. CDR3 coding DNA: TGCGCCAGCAGTTCGGACAGGACCTCCAACGTCCTGACTTTC. The rearrangement joins TRBV5-1 to TRBJ2-6, with 7 bases that match TRBD1. Germline V gene lookup returns CDR1 SGHRS and CDR2 YFSETQ. The CDR3 spans 14 residues. Trimming at V came to 5 bases and at J to 8 bases, leaving 7 bases not matched to a gene.

This clonotype was seen many times. The rearrangement joins TRBV28 to TRBJ1-5, with D possibly TRBD1 on 6 matching bases. CDR3 length: 15 residues. Germline-derived CDR1 and CDR2 are MDHEN and SYDVKM. Trimming shortened V by 8 bases and J by 4 bases, and 18 bases separated the two germline ends. CDR3 bases: TGTGCCAGCGGGAACGCGGCAGGGGATAATCAGCCCCAGCATTTT. Translated, it gives CASGNAAGDNQPQHF.

This clonotype has at least ten counts. This chain links TRBV7-2 with TRBJ2-1; unclear D gene. V was shortened by 0 bases and J by 10 bases, with 19 bases between the two germline ends. Germline lookup yields CDR1 SGHTA and CDR2 FQGNSA. The CDR3 runs to 16 residues. CDR3 protein: CASSLAMPTPGREQFF. DNA for the CDR3: TGTGCCAGCAGCTTAGCTATGCCCACACCAGGACGGGAGCAGTTCTTC.